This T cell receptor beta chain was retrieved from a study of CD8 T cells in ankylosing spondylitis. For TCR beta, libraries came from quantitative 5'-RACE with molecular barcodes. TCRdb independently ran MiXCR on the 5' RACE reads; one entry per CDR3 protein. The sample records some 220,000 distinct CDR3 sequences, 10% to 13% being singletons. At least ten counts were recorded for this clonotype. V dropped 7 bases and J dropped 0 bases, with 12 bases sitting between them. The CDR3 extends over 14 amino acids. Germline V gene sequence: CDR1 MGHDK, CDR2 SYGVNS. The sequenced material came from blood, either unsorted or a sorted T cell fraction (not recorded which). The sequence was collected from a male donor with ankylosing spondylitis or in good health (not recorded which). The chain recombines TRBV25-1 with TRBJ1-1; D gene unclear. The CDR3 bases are TGTGCCAGCACGGACGACACAATGAACACTGAAGCTTTCTTT. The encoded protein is CASTDDTMNTEAFF.